The TCR beta chain described here comes from a study of blood T cells in healthy people across ages. Losses at the gene ends were 4 bases for V and 0 bases for J; bases not matched to a gene: 14. CDR1 is MNHNS, CDR2 SASEGT, per germline. This CDR3 contains 18 residues. Ten or more counts support this clonotype. The antigen is unknown. PCR was performed a second time for 7 to 11 cycles using a sample-barcoded 5' primer and a J-beta primer mix. Using its own MiXCR run on the 5' RACE reads, TCRdb lists one record per CDR3 protein. The sample includes hundreds of thousands of distinct CDR3 sequences, over 40% of them seen just once. Study-level points and caveats: PBMCs that were unsorted prevented a conclusive naive versus antigen-experienced comparison.

The material sequenced was blood. The TCR sequence derives from a woman aged 80 or older in good health. V and J are TRBV6-1 and TRBJ1-1; 7 bases map to TRBD1. The CDR3 region is CASSAPGQRTLMNTEAFF. As DNA, the CDR3 is TGTGCCAGCAGTGCTCCGGGACAGCGGACTCTTATGAACACTGAAGCTTTCTTT.